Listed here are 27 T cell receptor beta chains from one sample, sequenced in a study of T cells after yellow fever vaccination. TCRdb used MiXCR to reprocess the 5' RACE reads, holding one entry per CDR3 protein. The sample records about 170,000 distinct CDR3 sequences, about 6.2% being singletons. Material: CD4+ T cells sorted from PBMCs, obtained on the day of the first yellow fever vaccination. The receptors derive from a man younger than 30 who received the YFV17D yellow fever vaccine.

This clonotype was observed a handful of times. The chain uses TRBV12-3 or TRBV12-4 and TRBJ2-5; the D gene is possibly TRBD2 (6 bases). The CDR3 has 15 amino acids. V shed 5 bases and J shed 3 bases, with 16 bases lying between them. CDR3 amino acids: CASSPDWVAEETQYF. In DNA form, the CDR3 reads TGTGCCAGCAGTCCCGACTGGGTAGCGGAAGAGACCCAGTACTTC.

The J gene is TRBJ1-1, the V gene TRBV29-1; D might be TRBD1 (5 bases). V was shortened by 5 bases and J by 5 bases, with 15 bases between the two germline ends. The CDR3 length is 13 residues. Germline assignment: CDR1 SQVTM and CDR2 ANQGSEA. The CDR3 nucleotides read TGCAGCGTTATCCGGGGGGGGGGAACTGAAGCTTTCTTT. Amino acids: CSVIRGGGTEAFF.

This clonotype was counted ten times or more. The CDR3, as DNA: TGCAGCGTTGGGGGGACGGGAGGTAACACCGGGGAGCTGTTTTTT. It codes for CSVGGTGGNTGELFF. V and J are TRBV29-1 and TRBJ2-2, with 7 bases matching TRBD2. The J segment lost 2 bases and the V segment lost 4 bases, leaving 7 bases of the junction unmatched. Germline loops: CDR1 SQVTM, CDR2 ANQGSEA. This CDR3 spans 15 amino acids.

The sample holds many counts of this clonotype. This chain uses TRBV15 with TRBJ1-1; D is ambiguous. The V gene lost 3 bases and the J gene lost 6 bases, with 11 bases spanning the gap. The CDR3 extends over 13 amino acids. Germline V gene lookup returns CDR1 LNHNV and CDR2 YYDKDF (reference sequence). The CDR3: CATSSSRGAEAFF. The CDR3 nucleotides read TGTGCCACCAGCAGTAGCCGAGGCGCTGAAGCTTTCTTT.

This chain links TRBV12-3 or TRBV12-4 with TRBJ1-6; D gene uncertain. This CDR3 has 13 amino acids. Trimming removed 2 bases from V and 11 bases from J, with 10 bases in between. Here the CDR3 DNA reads TGTGCCAGCAGTTTACAATGGGGTACACCCCTCCACTTT. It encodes CASSLQWGTPLHF.

CDR3: CASSLARQGGTGANVLTF. Written as DNA, the CDR3 is TGTGCCAGCAGTTTAGCGCGACAGGGAGGCACTGGGGCCAACGTCCTGACTTTC. The chain couples TRBV28 to TRBJ2-6; D may be TRBD1 (7 bases). Germline V gene sequence: CDR1 MDHEN, CDR2 SYDVKM. The germline V and J ends were trimmed by 2 bases and 2 bases, with 16 bases remaining between them. The CDR3 has 18 amino acids.

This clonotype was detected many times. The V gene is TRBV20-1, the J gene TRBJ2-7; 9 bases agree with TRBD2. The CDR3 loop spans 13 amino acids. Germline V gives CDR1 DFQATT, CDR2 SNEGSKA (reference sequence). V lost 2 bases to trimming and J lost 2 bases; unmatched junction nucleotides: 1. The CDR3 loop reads CSARPSGAYEQYV. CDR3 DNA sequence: TGCAGTGCTAGACCTAGCGGGGCCTACGAGCAGTACGTC.

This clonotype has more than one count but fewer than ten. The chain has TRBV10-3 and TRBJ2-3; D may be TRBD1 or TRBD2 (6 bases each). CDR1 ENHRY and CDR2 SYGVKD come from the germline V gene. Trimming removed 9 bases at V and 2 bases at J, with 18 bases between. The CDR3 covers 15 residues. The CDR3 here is CAIREQGGPTDTQYF. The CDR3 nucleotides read TGTGCCATTAGGGAACAGGGAGGCCCCACAGATACGCAGTATTTT.

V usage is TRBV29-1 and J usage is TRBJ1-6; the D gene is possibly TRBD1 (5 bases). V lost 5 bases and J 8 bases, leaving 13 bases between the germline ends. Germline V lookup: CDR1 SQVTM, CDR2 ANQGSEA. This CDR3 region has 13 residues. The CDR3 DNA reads TGCAGCGTTCGCAGGGACGAAGATTCACCCCTCCACTTT. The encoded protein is CSVRRDEDSPLHF.

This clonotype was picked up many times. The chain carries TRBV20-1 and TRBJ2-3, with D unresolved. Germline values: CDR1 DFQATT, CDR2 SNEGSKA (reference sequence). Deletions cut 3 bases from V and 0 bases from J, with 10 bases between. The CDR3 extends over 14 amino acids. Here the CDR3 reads CSARRFSSTDTQYF. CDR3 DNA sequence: TGCAGTGCTAGGAGATTCTCTAGCACAGATACGCAGTATTTT.

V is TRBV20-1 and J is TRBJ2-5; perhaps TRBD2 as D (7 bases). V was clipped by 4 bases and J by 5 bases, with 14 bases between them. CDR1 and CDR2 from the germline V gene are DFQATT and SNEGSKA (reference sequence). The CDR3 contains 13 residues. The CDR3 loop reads CSATGGAGETQYF. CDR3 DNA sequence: TGCAGTGCTACTGGGGGGGCGGGGGAGACCCAGTACTTC.

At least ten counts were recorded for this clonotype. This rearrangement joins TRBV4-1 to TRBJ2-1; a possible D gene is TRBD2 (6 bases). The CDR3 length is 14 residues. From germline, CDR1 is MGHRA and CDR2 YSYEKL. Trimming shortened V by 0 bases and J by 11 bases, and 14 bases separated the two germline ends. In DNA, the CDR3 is TGCGCCAGCAGCCAAGATGGCCCGGGAGCAAAGCAGTTCTTC. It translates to CASSQDGPGAKQFF.

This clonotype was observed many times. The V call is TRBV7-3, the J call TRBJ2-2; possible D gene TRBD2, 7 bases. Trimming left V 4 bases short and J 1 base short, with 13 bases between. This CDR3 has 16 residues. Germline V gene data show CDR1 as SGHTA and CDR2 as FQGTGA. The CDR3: CASSSNGGRNTGELFF. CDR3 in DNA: TGTGCCAGCAGCTCAAACGGGGGGCGGAACACCGGGGAGCTGTTTTTT.

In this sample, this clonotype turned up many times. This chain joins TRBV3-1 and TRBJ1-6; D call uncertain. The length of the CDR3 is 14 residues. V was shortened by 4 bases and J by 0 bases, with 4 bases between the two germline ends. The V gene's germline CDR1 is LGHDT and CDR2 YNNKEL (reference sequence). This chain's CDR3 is CASSLSSYNSPLHF. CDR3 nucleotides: TGTGCCAGCAGCCTAAGCTCCTATAATTCACCCCTCCACTTT.

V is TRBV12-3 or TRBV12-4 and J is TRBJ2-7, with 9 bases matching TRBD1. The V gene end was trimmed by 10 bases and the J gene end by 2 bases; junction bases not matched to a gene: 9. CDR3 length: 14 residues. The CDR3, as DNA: TGTGCCACTCGTGCCCGACAGGGGGCCTACGAGCAGTACTTC. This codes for CATRARQGAYEQYF.

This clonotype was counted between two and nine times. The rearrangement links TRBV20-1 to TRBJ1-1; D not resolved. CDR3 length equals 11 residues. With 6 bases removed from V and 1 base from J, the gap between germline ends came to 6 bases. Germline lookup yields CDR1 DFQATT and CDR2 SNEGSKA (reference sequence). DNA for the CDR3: TGCAGTGCACATGAGAACACTGAAGCTTTCTTT. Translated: CSAHENTEAFF.

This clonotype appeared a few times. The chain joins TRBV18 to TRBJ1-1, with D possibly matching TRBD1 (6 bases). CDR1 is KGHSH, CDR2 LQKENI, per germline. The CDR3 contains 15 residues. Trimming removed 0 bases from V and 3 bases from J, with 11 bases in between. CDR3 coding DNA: TGTGCCAGCTCACCACCGGGACAAATCGACACTGAAGCTTTCTTT. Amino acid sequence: CASSPPGQIDTEAFF.

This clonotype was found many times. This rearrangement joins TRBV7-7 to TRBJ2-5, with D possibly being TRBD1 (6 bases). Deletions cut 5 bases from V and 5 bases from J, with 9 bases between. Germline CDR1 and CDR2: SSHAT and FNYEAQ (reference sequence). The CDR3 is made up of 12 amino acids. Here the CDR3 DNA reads TGTGCCAGCAGCGCAACAGGGGAGACCCAGTACTTC. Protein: CASSATGETQYF.

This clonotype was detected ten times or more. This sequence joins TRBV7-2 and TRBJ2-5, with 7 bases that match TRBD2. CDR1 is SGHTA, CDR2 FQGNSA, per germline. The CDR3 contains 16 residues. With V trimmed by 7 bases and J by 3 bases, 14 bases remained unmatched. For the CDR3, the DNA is TGTGCCAGCACCAAGGTTTCGTGGGGAGGGGAAGAGACCCAGTACTTC. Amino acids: CASTKVSWGGEETQYF.

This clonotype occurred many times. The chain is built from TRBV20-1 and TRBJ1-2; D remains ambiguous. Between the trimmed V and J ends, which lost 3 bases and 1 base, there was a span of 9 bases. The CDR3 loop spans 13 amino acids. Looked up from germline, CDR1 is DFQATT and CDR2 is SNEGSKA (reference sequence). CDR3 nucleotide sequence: TGCAGTGCTAGCATAGAGAGTAACTATGGCTACACCTTC. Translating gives CSASIESNYGYTF.

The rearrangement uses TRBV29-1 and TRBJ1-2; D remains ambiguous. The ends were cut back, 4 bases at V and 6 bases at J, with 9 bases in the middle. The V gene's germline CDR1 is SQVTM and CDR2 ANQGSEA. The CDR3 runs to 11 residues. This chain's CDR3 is CSVGWGDGYTF. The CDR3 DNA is TGCAGCGTTGGGTGGGGAGATGGCTACACCTTC.

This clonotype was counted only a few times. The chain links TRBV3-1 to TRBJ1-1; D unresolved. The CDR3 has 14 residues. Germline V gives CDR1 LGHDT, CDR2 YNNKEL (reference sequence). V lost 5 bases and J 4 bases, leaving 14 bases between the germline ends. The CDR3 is CASSETEGLTEAFF. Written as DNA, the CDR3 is TGTGCCAGCAGCGAAACAGAAGGGCTCACTGAAGCTTTCTTT.

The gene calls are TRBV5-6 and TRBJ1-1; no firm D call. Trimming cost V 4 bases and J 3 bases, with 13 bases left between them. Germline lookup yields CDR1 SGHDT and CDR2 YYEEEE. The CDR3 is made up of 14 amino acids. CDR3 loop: CASSPLGVYTEAFF. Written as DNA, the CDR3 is TGTGCCAGCAGCCCTCTTGGGGTCTACACTGAAGCTTTCTTT. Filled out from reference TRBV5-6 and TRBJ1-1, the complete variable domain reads DAGVTQSPTHLIKTRGQQVTLRCSPKSGHDTVSWYQQALGQGPQFIFQYYEEEERQRGNFPDRFSGHQFPNYSSELNVNALLLGDSALYLCASSPLGVYTEAFFGQGTRLTVV.

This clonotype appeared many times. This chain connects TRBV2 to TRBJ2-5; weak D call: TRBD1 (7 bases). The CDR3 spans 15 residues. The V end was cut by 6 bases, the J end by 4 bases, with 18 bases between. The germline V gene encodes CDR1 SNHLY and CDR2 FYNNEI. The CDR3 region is CASSAQGGEGETQYF. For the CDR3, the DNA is TGTGCCAGCAGCGCCCAGGGGGGAGAAGGAGAGACCCAGTACTTC.

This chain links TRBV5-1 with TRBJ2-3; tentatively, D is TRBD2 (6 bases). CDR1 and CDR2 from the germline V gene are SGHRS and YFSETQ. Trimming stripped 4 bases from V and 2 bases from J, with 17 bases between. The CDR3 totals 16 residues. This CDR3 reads CASSAGSGPYTDTQYF. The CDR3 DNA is TGCGCCAGCAGCGCGGGATCCGGCCCCTACACAGATACGCAGTATTTT.

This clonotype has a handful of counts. CDR3 sequence: CASLRDRWGNQPQHF. The CDR3 DNA follows: TGTGCCAGCCTTAGGGACCGATGGGGCAATCAGCCCCAGCATTTT. The chain joins TRBV2 to TRBJ1-5; maybe TRBD1 (5 bases). V lost 8 bases to trimming and J lost 2 bases, with 16 bases between them. CDR3 length equals 15 residues. Germline V gene data show CDR1 as SNHLY and CDR2 as FYNNEI.

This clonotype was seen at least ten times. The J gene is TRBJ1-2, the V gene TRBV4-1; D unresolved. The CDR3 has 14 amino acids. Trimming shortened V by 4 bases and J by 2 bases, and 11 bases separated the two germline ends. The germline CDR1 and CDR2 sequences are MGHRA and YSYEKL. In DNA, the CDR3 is TGCGCCAGCAGCCGAGATCCGGGCAACTATGGCTACACCTTC. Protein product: CASSRDPGNYGYTF.